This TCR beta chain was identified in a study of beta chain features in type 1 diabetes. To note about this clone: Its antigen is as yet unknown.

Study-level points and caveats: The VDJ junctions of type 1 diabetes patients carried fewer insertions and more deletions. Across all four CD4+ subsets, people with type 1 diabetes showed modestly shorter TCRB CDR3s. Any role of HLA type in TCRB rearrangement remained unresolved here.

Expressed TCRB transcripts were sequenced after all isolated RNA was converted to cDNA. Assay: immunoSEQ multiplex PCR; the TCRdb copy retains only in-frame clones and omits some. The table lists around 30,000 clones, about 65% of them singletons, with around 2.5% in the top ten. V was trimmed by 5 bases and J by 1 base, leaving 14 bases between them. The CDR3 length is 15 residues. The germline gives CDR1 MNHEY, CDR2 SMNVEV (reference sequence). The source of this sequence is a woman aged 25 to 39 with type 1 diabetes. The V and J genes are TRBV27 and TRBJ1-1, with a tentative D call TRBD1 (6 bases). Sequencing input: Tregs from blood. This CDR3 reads CASSQGHRPNTEAFF. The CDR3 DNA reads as TGTGCCAGCAGTCAGGGACATAGACCGAACACTGAAGCTTTCTTT.